The source of this T cell receptor beta chain is a study of blood T cell repertoires in COVID-19. Assay: immunoSEQ multiplex PCR; the TCRdb copy retains only in-frame clones and omits some. The data contain 130,000 to 150,000 clones, approximately 80% of them singletons. Germline V gene sequence: CDR1 SGHRS, CDR2 YFSETQ. The CDR3 extends over 16 amino acids. The V and J ends lost 4 bases and 1 base respectively, with 15 bases between them. The V and J genes are TRBV5-1 and TRBJ1-3; D is undetermined. This receptor was taken from a woman aged 40 to 49 with active or convalescent COVID-19. The sample taken for sequencing was peripheral blood. The CDR3 DNA is TGCGCCAGCAGCCCAGAGGCGGGATCGTCTGGAAACACCATATATTTT. Amino acids: CASSPEAGSSGNTIYF.